This T cell receptor beta chain is from a study of blood T cell repertoires in COVID-19 (dated by TCRdb to the early 2020s). For the wider study: Samples from collaborators originated in the United States, Italy and Spain and spanned both the acute and convalescent phases of COVID-19. The prospective study material was composed of cDNA or gDNA derived from T cells, B-cell-depleted T cells, or PBMCs. The dataset comprised deeply sampled blood TCRbeta repertoires from subjects exposed to, actively infected with, or recovered from COVID-19. The repertoires were made available in a free public database intended to serve as a resource for research on the immune response to SARS-CoV-2. The samples were drawn from two sources: the first 160 participants of the ongoing ImmuneRACE study, and 950 to 1,500 subjects contributed by 6 global collaborators. Sample metadata almost always included a de-identified subject ID, COVID-19 status, age in years and sex. Where HLA class I and class II types were available, the types were taken from metadata supplied by the sample provider, not from assay-based typing.

The immunoSEQ Assay, a bias-controlled multiplex PCR, was used to amplify TCRbeta CDR3 regions from genomic DNA. The authors processed their data as follows. The number of nucleated cells in each sample was estimated from the amplification of reference gene primers within the assay. To quantify the absolute abundance of each unique TCRbeta CDR3 rearrangement, sequence reads were collapsed and filtered. For each sample, productive Simpson clonality was calculated as the square root of Simpson's diversity index across productive rearrangements. The source is immuneACCESS, and TCRdb retained only in-frame sequences with V and J called. Part of the clones is not carried over; for the studies checked, unresolved V genes explain less than half of this, and the remainder is unexplained. That table is the source of V, J and clone size, and D and trimming were worked out from the DNA. The sample records a few hundred thousand clones, approximately 85% of which are singletons. The top ten constitute under 2.5% of the sample.

Beyond this particular receptor, the publication reports: The amount of clinical and demographic metadata varied by source and participant and was provided uncurated.

For this clone: Its specific antigen is unknown. No base quality information exists; no much larger clone differs at one position.

Enrolling through a virtual design, the prospective study's participants ranged in age from roughly 18 to 100 years and lived across some 22 United States geographic areas. Cohort assignment in the prospective study relied on participant-reported clinical history from a screening survey and a study questionnaire. Recovered participants in ImmuneRACE Cohort 3 were defined by two consecutive negative NP/OP PCR tests, clearance by a healthcare professional, or resolution of symptoms. Mobile phlebotomists in the prospective study collected whole blood, serum and a nasopharyngeal or oropharyngeal swab from every participant. Participants in the prospective study had the option to provide additional blood draws and questionnaires over a roughly 2-month period. Before DNA extraction, prospective study blood samples were shipped either frozen or at room temperature. Sequencing was carried out using PBMCs or T cells enriched from blood (not recorded which). This TCR was recovered from a man aged 25 to 45 who had recovered from COVID-19.

CDR3 loop: CASSLMSGQSIAGAAGNEQFF. The sequence in DNA is TGTGCCAGTAGTCTAATGTCGGGACAGAGTATAGCGGGGGCCGCAGGCAATGAGCAGTTCTTC. Recombination joined TRBV19 with TRBJ2-1; TRBD2 lines up with 9 middle nucleotides. V loses 5 bases at its end and J loses 6 bases; junction bases beyond the gene matches: 26. The CDR3 numbers 21 residues from cysteine through phenylalanine. Only the CDR3 DNA is retained, 63 bases long and in frame from the first base. The CDR1 and CDR2 encoded by the germline V gene (reference sequence) are LNHDA and SQIVND.